A selection of T cell receptor beta chains follows, all from one sample in a study of T cells in Graves' hyperthyroidism and ophthalmopathy. One entry per CDR3 protein results from TCRdb running MiXCR on the multiplex PCR reads. The sample includes about 350,000 distinct CDR3 sequences, roughly 13% of them seen just once. The sample comprised blood. These receptors originate from a woman in her 30s with Graves' hyperthyroidism. Both conserved end residues are part of each CDR3. A D gene is named only where the DNA matches it firmly. A clone size is listed for some rows: how often the clone was seen (once, few, many), or a class if it is expanded.

size	J	D	V	DNA	CDR3
many	TRBJ2-2	.	TRBV12-3/TRBV12-4	TGTGCCAGCAGTCTTAGCGGAGGGGAGCTGTTTTTT	CASSLSGGELFF
many	TRBJ2-1	.	TRBV20-1	TGCAGTGCTGGACGTCTAGGGATTTTGAATGAGCAGTTCTTC	CSAGRLGILNEQFF
.	TRBJ2-5	.	TRBV20-1	TGCAGTGCCGCGGAGGGGGGGGTAAAGACCCAGTACTTC	CSAAEGGVKTQYF
many	TRBJ1-3	.	TRBV11-2	TGTGCCAGCAGCCTTGCCCGGGACACCATATATTTT	CASSLARDTIYF
few	TRBJ2-1	.	TRBV18	TGTGCCAGCTCACTCGATAGCGGAACTTCCTACAATGAGCAGTTCTTC	CASSLDSGTSYNEQFF
.	TRBJ2-7	.	TRBV20-1	TGCAGTGCTAGCCCCAGCCGAATCTACGAGCAGTACTTC	CSASPSRIYEQYF
few	TRBJ1-4	.	TRBV11-2	TGTGCCAGCAGCCGGAGCACAACTAATGAAAAACTGTTTTTT	CASSRSTTNEKLFF
many	TRBJ1-5	.	TRBV28	TGTGCCAGCAGCTCCACAGATTCAGGGGCTAGTCAGCCCCAGCATTTT	CASSSTDSGASQPQHF
few	TRBJ2-1	TRBD2	TRBV19	TGTGCCAGTAAATACGGGAGGGGGGAAAATGAGCAGTTCTTC	CASKYGRGENEQFF
few	TRBJ2-1	TRBD2	TRBV20-1	TGCAGTGCTAGAGATCGAAGGACTAGCGGGAGTTCCGAGTTCTTC	CSARDRRTSGSSEFF
many	TRBJ1-2	.	TRBV6-1	TGTGCCAGCAGTTATATGGGGGGCGCGAATGGCTACACCTTC	CASSYMGGANGYTF
many	TRBJ2-3	.	TRBV11-1	TGTGCCAGCAGCTTAGCGCTCGGAATTTCAGATACGCAGTATTTT	CASSLALGISDTQYF
few	TRBJ2-3	TRBD2	TRBV6-1	TGTGCCAGTACCCTTAGCGGGAGGGAGGATACGCAGTATTTT	CASTLSGREDTQYF
few	TRBJ2-6	TRBD1	TRBV20-1	TGCAGTGCTTCCCGATGGACAGGGATCGGGGCCAACGTCCTGACTTTC	CSASRWTGIGANVLTF
many	TRBJ1-4	.	TRBV12-3/TRBV12-4	TGTGCCAGCAGAACTCTCGGGGCCGAAGGTGGGAAACTGTTTTTT	CASRTLGAEGGKLFF
many	TRBJ2-1	TRBD2	TRBV10-3	TGTGCCATCAGTAGCTTTGACGCGGGGGTAAATGAGCAGTTCTTC	CAISSFDAGVNEQFF
few	TRBJ2-5	.	TRBV20-1	TGCAGTGCTTCCCGACCTCCTCAAGAGACCCAGTACTTC	CSASRPPQETQYF
.	TRBJ2-7	.	TRBV7-9	TGTGCCAGCGGCAGACAAACCTACGAGCAGTACTTC	CASGRQTYEQYF
.	TRBJ2-6	.	TRBV19	TGTGCCAGCCTCAGGGGCTCTGGGGCCAACGTCCTGACTTTC	CASLRGSGANVLTF
few	TRBJ2-1	TRBD1	TRBV25-1	TGTGCCAGCAGTGAATCCACAGGGGATGAGCAGTTCTTC	CASSESTGDEQFF
.	TRBJ1-4	.	TRBV15	TGTGCCACCAGCAGAGATCGGGGGGTTACTAATGAAAAACTGTTTTTT	CATSRDRGVTNEKLFF
few	TRBJ2-2	TRBD2	TRBV4-3	TGCGCCAGCAGCCAAGACCGACTAGCGGGAGGGCAATGGACCGGGGAGCTGTTTTTT	CASSQDRLAGGQWTGELFF
many	TRBJ2-3	.	TRBV29-1	TGCAGCGTTGAGCCGCGACAGGGCCCTCGGGAGCGCACAGATACGCAGTATTTT	CSVEPRQGPRERTDTQYF
.	TRBJ1-1	.	TRBV29-1	TGCAGCGTTGAAGAGGGAATGAACACTGAAGCTTTCTTT	CSVEEGMNTEAFF
many	TRBJ2-2	.	TRBV5-6	TGTGCCAGCAGCCGCGTAGCGACCGGGGAGCTGTTTTTT	CASSRVATGELFF
many	TRBJ2-1	TRBD1	TRBV19	TGTGCCAGTAGTATAGCTGGGACAGGGGGTAGGAATGAGCAGTTCTTC	CASSIAGTGGRNEQFF
few	TRBJ2-5	.	TRBV5-5	TGTGCCAGCAGCTTGGAGACAAACCAAGAGACCCAGTACTTC	CASSLETNQETQYF
.	TRBJ2-1	.	TRBV4-3	TGCGCCAGCAGCCCCAGGGGATTCAATGAGCAGTTCTTC	CASSPRGFNEQFF
few	TRBJ1-2	.	TRBV15	TGTGCCACCAGCAGAGATTTAATGGAATATGGCTACACCTTC	CATSRDLMEYGYTF
many	TRBJ1-5	TRBD1	TRBV20-1	TGCAGTGCTCCTCCATGGGGGACAGGTATTAATCAGCCCCAGCATTTT	CSAPPWGTGINQPQHF
many	TRBJ2-7	.	TRBV20-1	TGCAGTGCCCCCGACAGGAGCTACGAGCAGTACTTC	CSAPDRSYEQYF
many	TRBJ2-1	.	TRBV28	TGTGCCAGCACTGGCAGTCCCTACAATGAGCAGTTCTTC	CASTGSPYNEQFF
many	TRBJ2-5	.	TRBV7-8	TGTGCCAGCAGCTTAGAACAGGGTCCCGGAGAGACCCAGTACTTC	CASSLEQGPGETQYF
.	TRBJ2-7	.	TRBV7-9	TGTGCCAGCAGCTTGTGGGCGTCCCACGAGCAGTACTTC	CASSLWASHEQYF
many	TRBJ2-3	TRBD2	TRBV6-2/TRBV6-3	TGTGCCAGCATGGTAGCGGGAGGCTCCTGGACAGATACGCAGTATTTT	CASMVAGGSWTDTQYF
few	TRBJ1-2	.	TRBV20-1	TGCAGTGCTATCCCAGGAGAGACATCTATTGGCTACACCTTC	CSAIPGETSIGYTF
many	TRBJ2-5	.	TRBV28	TGTGCCAGCAGTTCGACCGGGCCCACGGGTCGGGAGACCCAGTACTTC	CASSSTGPTGRETQYF
.	TRBJ2-1	.	TRBV30	TGTGCCGCCTCCGGGACGCGGGATGAGCAGTTCTTC	CAASGTRDEQFF
.	TRBJ2-7	TRBD2	TRBV4-1	TGCGCCAGCAGCCAGGCTAGCGGGAGGAATGACGAGCAGTACTTC	CASSQASGRNDEQYF
many	TRBJ2-3	TRBD2	TRBV2	TGTGCCAGCAGAGGAGCGGGAGGGCCAACAGATACGCAGTATTTT	CASRGAGGPTDTQYF